The 15 T cell receptor beta chains in this list originate from one sample, sequenced in a study of vaccination and CD4 T cells after COVID-19. Sequence data for DNA of cultured CD4+ T cells were generated by the Oncomine TCR Beta short-read assay. Genomic DNA was drawn out of CD4+ T cells grown in culture. TCRdb re-called the PCR reads with MiXCR, one entry per CDR3 protein. The sample carries around 9,300 distinct CDR3 sequences, about two fifths recorded once. Their antigen targets remain unknown. The treatment is: roughly ten-day PBMC culture with coronavirus spike peptide pools or control peptides (ViraFEST assay). It was before the COVID-19 pandemic (2011-2018) that the unexposed donor's CD4+ T cells were collected. Material: CD4+ T cells from blood, cultured in vitro. These receptors were obtained from a human donor in good health.

CDR3 sequence reads: CASSWGPGDEQYF. CDR3 bases: TGTGCCAGCAGCTGGGGACCCGGGGACGAGCAGTACTTC. This chain joins TRBV5-4 and TRBJ2-7; D is perhaps TRBD1 or TRBD2 (5 bases each). This CDR3 is 13 amino acids long. Germline loops: CDR1 SGHNT, CDR2 YYREEE (reference sequence). Trimming left V 3 bases short and J 5 bases short, with 12 bases between.

The rearrangement uses TRBV7-2 and TRBJ2-1; D remains unclear. The CDR3 has 11 amino acids. The germline V and J ends were trimmed by 3 bases and 4 bases, with 1 base remaining between them. The germline gives CDR1 SGHTA, CDR2 FQGNSA. CDR3 DNA: TGTGCCAGCAGCTTTTACAATGAGCAGTTCTTC. It encodes CASSFYNEQFF.

This clonotype occurred a few times. J is TRBJ1-2 and V is TRBV29-1; a weak D match, TRBD1 (6 bases). CDR1 is SQVTM and CDR2 is ANQGSEA in the germline V gene. Trimming took 6 bases from V and 2 from J, leaving 13 bases between them. The CDR3 runs 13 residues. CDR3 sequence reads: CSVATGTNYGYTF. The CDR3 DNA follows: TGCAGCGTCGCGACCGGGACAAACTATGGCTACACCTTC.

The gene calls are TRBV6-2 or TRBV6-3 and TRBJ1-1; the D is unclear. This CDR3 is built from 11 residues. Germline-derived CDR1 and CDR2 are MNHEY and SVGEGT. Trimming took off 5 bases at V and 5 bases at J, with 6 bases between the two ends. CDR3: CASSQRTEAFF. For the CDR3, the DNA is TGTGCCAGCAGTCAAAGAACTGAAGCTTTCTTT.

The genes are TRBV20-1 and TRBJ2-7; 8 bases agree with TRBD1. Germline V gives CDR1 DFQATT, CDR2 SNEGSKA (reference sequence). The V segment lost 3 bases and the J segment 2 bases; nucleotides outside the gene matches: 6. CDR3 length equals 14 residues. The CDR3 coding sequence is TGCAGTGCTAGCGCGGGACAGGTACCCTACGAGCAGTACTTC. Residues: CSASAGQVPYEQYF.

A few counts support this clonotype. V usage is TRBV15 and J usage is TRBJ2-7, with a tentative D call TRBD2 (5 bases). The germline CDR1 and CDR2 sequences are LNHNV and YYDKDF (reference sequence). This CDR3 contains 13 residues. V lost 8 bases, J lost 2 bases, and 13 bases lay in between. CDR3 loop: CATRTVTTYEQYF. DNA for the CDR3: TGTGCCACCCGGACTGTTACAACCTACGAGCAGTACTTC.

This clonotype has more than one count but fewer than ten. The V and J genes are TRBV6-1 and TRBJ1-5, with a tentative D call TRBD1 (5 bases). Trimming shortened V by 4 bases and J by 0 bases, and 13 bases separated the two germline ends. CDR3 size: 16 residues. Germline V gene data show CDR1 as MNHNS and CDR2 as SASEGT. The CDR3 sequence: CASSARQWDSNQPQHF. DNA of the CDR3: TGTGCCAGCAGTGCCCGACAGTGGGATAGCAATCAGCCCCAGCATTTT.

The chain recombines TRBV19 with TRBJ2-1; TRBD2 agrees at 11 bases. CDR3 length: 21 amino acids. Germline-derived CDR1 and CDR2 are LNHDA and SQIVND (reference sequence). The ends lost 6 bases at V and 0 bases at J; junction bases unmatched: 19. CDR3: CASRKASPGLAALSSYNEQFF. The CDR3 nucleotides are TGTGCCAGTAGAAAAGCCTCCCCGGGACTAGCGGCCCTGAGCTCCTACAATGAGCAGTTCTTC.

V gene TRBV6-1 combines with J gene TRBJ1-5; no clear D gene. Per the germline V gene, CDR1 is MNHNS and CDR2 is SASEGT. Trimming left V 10 bases short and J 6 bases short, with 10 bases between. This CDR3 spans 11 amino acids. This chain's CDR3 is CATSEGQPQHF. CDR3 DNA sequence: TGTGCCACCTCCGAGGGTCAGCCCCAGCATTTT.

This chain joins TRBV20-1 and TRBJ2-2; 8 bases fit TRBD1. The V gene end was trimmed by 3 bases and the J gene end by 5 bases; junction bases not matched to a gene: 11. In germline, CDR1 is DFQATT, CDR2 SNEGSKA (reference sequence). CDR3 size: 16 residues. CDR3 protein: CSARTQGGGATGELFF. CDR3 DNA: TGCAGTGCTAGGACACAGGGGGGCGGTGCGACCGGGGAGCTGTTTTTT.

The chain recombines TRBV25-1 with TRBJ2-1, with D hard to call. Between the trimmed V and J ends, which lost 9 bases and 7 bases, there was a span of 16 bases. Germline CDR1 and CDR2: MGHDK and SYGVNS. The CDR3 has 13 amino acids. The CDR3 coding sequence is TGTGCCAGTTCCCTTGCAGGAATGAATGAGCAGTTCTTC. Its protein product is CASSLAGMNEQFF.

This sequence joins TRBV7-3 and TRBJ1-1, with 9 bases matching TRBD1. Germline V CDR1 and CDR2: SGHTA, FQGTGA. This CDR3 spans 14 amino acids. V lost 6 bases and J lost 5; bases outside the gene matches: 7. The CDR3 coding sequence is TGTGCCAGCAGGAGACAGGGGGAGAGTACTGAAGCTTTCTTT. Residues: CASRRQGESTEAFF.

In its sample, this clonotype was seen once. This sequence joins TRBV28 and TRBJ2-3; TRBD1 matches at 8 bases. V shed 5 bases, J shed 4 bases, and the junction held 17 bases outside the gene matches. The CDR3 runs 18 residues. Germline CDR1 is MDHEN and CDR2 is SYDVKM. CDR3 bases: TGTGCCAGCAGTCCCCCCAGGGACGCCAGGGGGCGGTCAGATACGCAGTATTTT. Encoded protein: CASSPPRDARGRSDTQYF.

This rearrangement joins TRBV7-9 to TRBJ1-5; D is possibly TRBD1 (6 bases). The germline CDR1 and CDR2 sequences are SEHNR and FQNEAQ (reference sequence). The CDR3 spans 14 residues. Trimming pared 5 bases from V and 7 bases from J, leaving 15 bases between. The DNA of the CDR3 is TGTGCCAGCAGCCTACAGGGAGGGGGGCAGCCCCAGCATTTT. It codes for CASSLQGGGQPQHF. Supplemented by reference TRBV7-9 and TRBJ1-5, the full variable domain reads DTGVSQNPRHKITKRGQNVTFRCDPISEHNRLYWYRQTLGQGPEFLTYFQNEAQLEKSRLLSDRFSAERPKGSFSTLEIQRTEQGDSAMYLCASSLQGGGQPQHFGDGTRLSIL.

CDR3 sequence: CASSISHLNTEAFF. The CDR3 DNA follows: TGTGCCAGTAGTATTTCACACTTGAACACTGAAGCTTTCTTT. The chain is built from TRBV19 and TRBJ1-1; D gene unclear. The CDR3 has 14 amino acids. The V gene lost 3 bases and the J gene lost 0 bases, with 8 bases spanning the gap. Germline V gene data show CDR1 as LNHDA and CDR2 as SQIVND (reference sequence).